Given below is one TCR beta chain in context. Its antigen target is currently unknown. The junction differs from germline at one of its ends, possibly a read error. The entry originates in a study of breast tumors, draining lymph nodes, adjacent tissues (dated by TCRdb to the mid-2010s). About the full investigation: The study compared TCR beta repertoires across tumor, adjacent nontumor tissue and axillary lymph nodes from breast cancer patients. In human breast cancer, the study set out to assess how tumor, surrounding tissue and draining lymph node repertoires relate to one another and whether T cells might be exchanged between them. The paper's findings and limits, for the study overall: T-cell repertoire diversity in tumors was found to be lower than in lymph nodes but higher than in nontumor tissue, and preferential V and J gene usage was observed. The study presented the conclusion that tumor T cells originate in lymph nodes as consistent with a hypothesis, not as something directly demonstrated. The data were judged consistent with most tumor T cells deriving from the lymph node and then expanding within tumor tissue. Tumor and nontumor tissue repertoires were significantly more similar in luminal-like than in basal-like breast cancer.

Lymph node samples came from the axillary draining lymph nodes of breast cancer patients. Data came from an Illumina HiSeq 2000. Multiplex PCR amplification was used to generate the TCR beta chain libraries. High-throughput sequencing was used to analyze the amplified TCR beta chain products. Using fastp at Q25 and MiXCR, TCRdb reprocessed the public reads and kept productive beta chains. Merged by CDR3 protein, the rows form single entries marked with the most common genes and DNA. The sample data list some 170,000 distinct CDR3 sequences, and approximately 33% of these were observed just once. Around 4% of the sample is held by the ten biggest clonotypes. From its cysteine to its phenylalanine, the CDR3 spans 15 amino acids. Just the 45-base CDR3 DNA is kept, in frame starting at base 1. CDR1 and CDR2 are drawn from the germline V gene (reference sequence): SEHNR, FQNEAQ.

This receptor chain uses TRBV7-9 and TRBJ2-7, with 9 bases in between that match TRBD1. The receptor was isolated from a female donor with breast cancer. Some clones in this sample may be carry-over from other donors' samples. What was sequenced was axillary lymph node tissue. The CDR3: CASSPVDRGSYEQYF. The nucleotides are TGTGCCAGCAGCCCTGTGGACAGGGGTTCCTATGAGCAGTACTTC.